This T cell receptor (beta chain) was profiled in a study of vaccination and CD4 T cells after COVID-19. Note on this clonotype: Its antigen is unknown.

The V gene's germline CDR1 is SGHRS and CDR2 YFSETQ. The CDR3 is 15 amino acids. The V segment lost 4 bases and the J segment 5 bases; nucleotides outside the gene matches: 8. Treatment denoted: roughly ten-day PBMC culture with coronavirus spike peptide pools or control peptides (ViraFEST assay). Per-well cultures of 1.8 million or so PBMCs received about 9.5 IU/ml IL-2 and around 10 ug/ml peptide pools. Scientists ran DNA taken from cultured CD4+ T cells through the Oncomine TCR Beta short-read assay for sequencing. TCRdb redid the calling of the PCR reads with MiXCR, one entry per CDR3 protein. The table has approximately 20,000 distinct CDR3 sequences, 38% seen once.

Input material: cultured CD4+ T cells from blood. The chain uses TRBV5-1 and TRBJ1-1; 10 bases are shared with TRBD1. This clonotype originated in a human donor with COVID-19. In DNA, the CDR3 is TGCGCCAGCAGCAAAACCGGGACAGGGGTTACTGAAGCTTTCTTT. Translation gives CASSKTGTGVTEAFF.